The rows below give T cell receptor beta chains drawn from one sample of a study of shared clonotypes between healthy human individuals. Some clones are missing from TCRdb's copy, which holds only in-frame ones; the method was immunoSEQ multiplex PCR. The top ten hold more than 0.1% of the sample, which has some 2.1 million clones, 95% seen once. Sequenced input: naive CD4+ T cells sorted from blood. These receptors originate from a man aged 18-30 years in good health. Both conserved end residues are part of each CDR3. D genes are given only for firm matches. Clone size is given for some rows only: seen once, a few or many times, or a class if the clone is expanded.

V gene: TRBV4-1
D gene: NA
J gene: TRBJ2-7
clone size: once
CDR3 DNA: TGCGCCAGCAGCCAAGATCGAGAACAGGGCTATTACGAGCAGTACTTC
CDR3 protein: CASSQDREQGYYEQYF

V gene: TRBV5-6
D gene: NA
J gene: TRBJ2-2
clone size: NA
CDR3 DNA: TGTGCCAGCAGCCCGACAGGAGATAAGAACACCGGGGAGCTGTTTTTT
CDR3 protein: CASSPTGDKNTGELFF

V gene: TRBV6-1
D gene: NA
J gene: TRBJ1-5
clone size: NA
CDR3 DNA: TGTGCCAGCAGTGAATTTGGGTACGGGAATAGCAATCAGCCCCAGCATTTT
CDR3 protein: CASSEFGYGNSNQPQHF

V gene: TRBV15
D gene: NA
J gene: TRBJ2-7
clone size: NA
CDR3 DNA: TGTGCCACCAGCAGAGATCTACCGGCCGGGAACGAGCAGTACTTC
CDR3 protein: CATSRDLPAGNEQYF

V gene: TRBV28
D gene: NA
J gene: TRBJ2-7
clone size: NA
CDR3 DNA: TGTGCCATCTCAGACAGACTCTACGAGCAGTACTTC
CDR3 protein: CAISDRLYEQYF

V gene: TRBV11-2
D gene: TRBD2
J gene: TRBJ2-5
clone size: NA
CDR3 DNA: TGTGCCAGCAGCTTAGCCGGGGGGAGGGAAGAGACCCAGTACTTC
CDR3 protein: CASSLAGGREETQYF

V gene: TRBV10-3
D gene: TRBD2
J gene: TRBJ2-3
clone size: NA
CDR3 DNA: TGTGCCATCAGGGGGGCGTTAGCGGGAGGCTCTGGCACAGATACGCAGTATTTT
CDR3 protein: CAIRGALAGGSGTDTQYF

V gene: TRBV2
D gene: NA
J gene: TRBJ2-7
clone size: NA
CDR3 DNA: TGTGCCAGCTCCTCCCAGGTCTCCTACGAGCAGTACTTC
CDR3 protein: CASSSQVSYEQYF

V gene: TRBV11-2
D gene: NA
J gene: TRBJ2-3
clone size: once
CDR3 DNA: TGTGCCAGCAGCTTAAGGCCCCCTGCCACAGATACGCAGTATTTT
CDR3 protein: CASSLRPPATDTQYF

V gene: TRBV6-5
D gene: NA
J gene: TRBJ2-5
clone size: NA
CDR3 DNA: TGTGCCAGCAAGGGGGGACCTAGGAGGGAGACCCAGTACTTC
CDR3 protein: CASKGGPRRETQYF

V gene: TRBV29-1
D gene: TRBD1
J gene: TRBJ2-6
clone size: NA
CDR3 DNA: TGCAGCGTATCAGGTCAGGGGGTCTCTGGGGCCAACGTCCTGACTTTC
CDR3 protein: CSVSGQGVSGANVLTF

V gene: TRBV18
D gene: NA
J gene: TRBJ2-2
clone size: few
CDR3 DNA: TGTGCCAGCTCACCAGCGAACACCGGGGAGCTGTTTTTT
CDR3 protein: CASSPANTGELFF

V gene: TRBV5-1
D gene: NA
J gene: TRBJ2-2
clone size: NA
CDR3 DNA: TGCGCCAGCACGTTGAGGACGAACACCGGGGAGCTGTTTTTT
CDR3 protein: CASTLRTNTGELFF

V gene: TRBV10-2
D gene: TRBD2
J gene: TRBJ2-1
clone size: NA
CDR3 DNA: TGCGCCAGCAGTGCCCAGGGACTAGCGGGAGGTCATGAGCAGTTCTTC
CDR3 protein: CASSAQGLAGGHEQFF

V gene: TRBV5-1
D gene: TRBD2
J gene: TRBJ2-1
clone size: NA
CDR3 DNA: TGCGCCAGCAGCTTGTCGCTGACTAGCGGATACAATGAGCAGTTCTTC
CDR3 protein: CASSLSLTSGYNEQFF

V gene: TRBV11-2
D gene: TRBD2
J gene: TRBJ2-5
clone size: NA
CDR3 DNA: TGTGCCAGCAGCTTGCGGGGGGAGACCCAGTACTTC
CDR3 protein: CASSLRGETQYF

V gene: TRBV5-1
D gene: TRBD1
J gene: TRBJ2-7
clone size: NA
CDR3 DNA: TGCGCCAGCAGCACGGCCGGGACAGGGCCCTACGAGCAGTACTTC
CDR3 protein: CASSTAGTGPYEQYF

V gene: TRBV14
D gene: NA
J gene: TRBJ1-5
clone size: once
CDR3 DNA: TGTGCCAGCAGCCAAGGAGGGGGCAATCAGCCCCAGCATTTT
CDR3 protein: CASSQGGGNQPQHF

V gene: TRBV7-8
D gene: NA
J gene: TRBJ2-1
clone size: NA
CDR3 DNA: TGTGCCAGCAGCCCGGACATCTACAATGAGCAGTTCTTC
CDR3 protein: CASSPDIYNEQFF

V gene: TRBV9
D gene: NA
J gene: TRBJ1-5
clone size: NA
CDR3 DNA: TGTGCCAGCAGCGTAGATGGGGGCCCTAATCAGCCCCAGCATTTT
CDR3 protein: CASSVDGGPNQPQHF

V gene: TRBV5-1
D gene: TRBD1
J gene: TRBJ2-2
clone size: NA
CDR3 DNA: TGCGCCAGCAATCCGGGACAGACCACCACCGGGGAGCTGTTTTTT
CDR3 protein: CASNPGQTTTGELFF

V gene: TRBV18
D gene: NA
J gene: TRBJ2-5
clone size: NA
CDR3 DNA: TGTGCCAGCTCACCGGGGTTGCTAGAGACCCAGTACTTC
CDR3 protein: CASSPGLLETQYF

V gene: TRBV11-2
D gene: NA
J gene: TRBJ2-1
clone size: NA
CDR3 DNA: TGTGCCAGCAGCTTAGAGGGCACCCATTCGAATGAGCAGTTCTTC
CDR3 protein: CASSLEGTHSNEQFF

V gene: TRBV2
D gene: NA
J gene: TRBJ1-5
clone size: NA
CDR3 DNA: TGTGCCAGCAGTGAAGCGACAGCAAATCAGCCCCAGCATTTT
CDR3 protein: CASSEATANQPQHF

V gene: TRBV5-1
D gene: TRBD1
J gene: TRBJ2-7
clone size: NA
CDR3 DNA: TGCGCCAGCAGCCCAACCGGACAGGGGCTATGGGAGCAGTACTTC
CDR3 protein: CASSPTGQGLWEQYF

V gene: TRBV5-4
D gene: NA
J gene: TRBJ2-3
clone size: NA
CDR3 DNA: TGTGCCAGCAGCGCCCGCGGCACAGATACGCAGTATTTT
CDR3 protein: CASSARGTDTQYF

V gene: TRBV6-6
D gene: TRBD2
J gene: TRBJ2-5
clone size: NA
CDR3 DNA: TGTGCCAGCAGTTACCAACTAGCGGACGAGACCCAGTACTTC
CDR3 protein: CASSYQLADETQYF

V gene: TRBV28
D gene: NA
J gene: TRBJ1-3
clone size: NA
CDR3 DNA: TGTGCCAGCAGTTTGACTCCAGGGGCTGGAAACACCATATATTTT
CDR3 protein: CASSLTPGAGNTIYF

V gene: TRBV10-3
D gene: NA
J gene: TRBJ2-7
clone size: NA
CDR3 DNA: TGTGCCATCACCGAGGGGTGGGGGAACGAGCAGTACTTC
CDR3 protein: CAITEGWGNEQYF

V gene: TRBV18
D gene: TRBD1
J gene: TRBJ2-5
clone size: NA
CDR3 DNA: TGTGCCAGCTCGGAGGGACAGGGGAGCCAGTACTTC
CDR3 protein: CASSEGQGSQYF

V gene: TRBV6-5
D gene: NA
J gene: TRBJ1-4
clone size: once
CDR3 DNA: TGTGCCAGCAGTCTTATGACAGGAGTGGACGAAAAACTGTTTTTT
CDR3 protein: CASSLMTGVDEKLFF

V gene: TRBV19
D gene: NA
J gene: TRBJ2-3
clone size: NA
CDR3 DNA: TGTGCCAGTAGTACTCAACGCACAGATACGCAGTATTTT
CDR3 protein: CASSTQRTDTQYF

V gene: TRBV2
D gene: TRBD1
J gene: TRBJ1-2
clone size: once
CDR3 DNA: TGTGCCAGCAGCGGACAGGGCCACTATGGCTACACCTTC
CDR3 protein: CASSGQGHYGYTF

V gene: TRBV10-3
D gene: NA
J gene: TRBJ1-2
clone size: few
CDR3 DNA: TGTGCCATCAGTCCAGTATACACTGATGGCTACACCTTC
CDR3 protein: CAISPVYTDGYTF

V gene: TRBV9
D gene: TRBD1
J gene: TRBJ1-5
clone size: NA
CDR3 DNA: TGTGCCAGCAGCGCCGGACAGGGAGGTCAGCCCCAGCATTTT
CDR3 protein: CASSAGQGGQPQHF

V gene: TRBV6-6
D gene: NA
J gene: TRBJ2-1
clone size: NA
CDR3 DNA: TGTGCCAGCAAAGCTGGGGGGCTCGGAGACAATGAGCAGTTCTTC
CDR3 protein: CASKAGGLGDNEQFF

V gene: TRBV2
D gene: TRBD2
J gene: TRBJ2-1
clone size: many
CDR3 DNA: TGTGCCAGCAGTTCGGGACTAGCGGGAGCAATGAATGAGCAGTTCTTC
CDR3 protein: CASSSGLAGAMNEQFF

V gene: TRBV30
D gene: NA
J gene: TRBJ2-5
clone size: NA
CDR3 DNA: TGTGCCTGGAGAACCGTAGAGACCCAGTACTTC
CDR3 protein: CAWRTVETQYF

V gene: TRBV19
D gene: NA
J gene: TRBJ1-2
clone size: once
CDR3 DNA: TGTGCCACTGAGTCGACAGGCTTAGTCGCCCAGGGCTACACCTTC
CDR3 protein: CATESTGLVAQGYTF

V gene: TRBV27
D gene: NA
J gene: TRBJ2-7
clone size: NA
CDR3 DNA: TGTGCCAGCAGTTTAGAACCGGAGGGCCCCAGCTCCTACGAGCAGTACTTC
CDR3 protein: CASSLEPEGPSSYEQYF

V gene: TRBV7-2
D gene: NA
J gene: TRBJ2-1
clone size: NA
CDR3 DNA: TGTGCCAGCAGCGCGCAGGGATATGGTGAGCAGTTCTTC
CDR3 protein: CASSAQGYGEQFF

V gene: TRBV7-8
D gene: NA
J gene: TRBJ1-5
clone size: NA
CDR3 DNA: TGTGCCAGCAGAAAATTTCCCCCCGGACAGAGCGATCAGCCCCAGCATTTT
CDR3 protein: CASRKFPPGQSDQPQHF

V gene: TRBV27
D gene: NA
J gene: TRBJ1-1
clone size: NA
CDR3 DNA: TGTGCCAGCAGTCTCCGAGAAGGGGTGACTGAAGCTTTCTTT
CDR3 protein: CASSLREGVTEAFF

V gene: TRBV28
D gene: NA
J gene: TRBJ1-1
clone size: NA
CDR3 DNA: TGTGCCAGCACGGGAACTGAAGCTTTCTTT
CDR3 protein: CASTGTEAFF

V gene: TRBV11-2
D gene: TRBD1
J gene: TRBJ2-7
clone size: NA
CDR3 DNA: TGTGCCAGCAGCTTATTACCGAGGACAGGGGGCTACGAGCAGTACTTC
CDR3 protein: CASSLLPRTGGYEQYF

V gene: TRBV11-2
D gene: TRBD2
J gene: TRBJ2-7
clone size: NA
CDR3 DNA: TGTGCCAGCAGCTTAGATTATGCCCCTAGCGGGAGCCACGAGCAGTACTTC
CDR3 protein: CASSLDYAPSGSHEQYF

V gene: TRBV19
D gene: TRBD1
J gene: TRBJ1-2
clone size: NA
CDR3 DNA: TGTGCCAGTACCCCCTCACAGGGGGCGAAGGGCTACACCTTC
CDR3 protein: CASTPSQGAKGYTF

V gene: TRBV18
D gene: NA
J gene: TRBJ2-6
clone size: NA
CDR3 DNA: TGTGCCAGCTCACCACCGCCAGGACGGCCCTCTGGAGGGGCCAACGTCCTGACTTTC
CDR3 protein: CASSPPPGRPSGGANVLTF

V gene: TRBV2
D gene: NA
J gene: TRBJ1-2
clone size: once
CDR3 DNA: TGTGCCAGCTATAACGGATTTAACTATGGCTACACCTTC
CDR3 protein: CASYNGFNYGYTF

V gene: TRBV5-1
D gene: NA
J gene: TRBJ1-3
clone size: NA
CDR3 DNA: TGCGCCAGCAGCTTGGAGAGGGGTAGCTCTGGAAACACCATATATTTT
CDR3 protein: CASSLERGSSGNTIYF

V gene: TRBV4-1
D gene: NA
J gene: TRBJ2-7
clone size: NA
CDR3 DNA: TGCGCCAGCAGCCAAGATGAAGGACAGAGTTACGAGCAGTACTTC
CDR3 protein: CASSQDEGQSYEQYF

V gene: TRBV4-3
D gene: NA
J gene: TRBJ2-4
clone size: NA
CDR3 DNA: TGCGCCAGCAGCCAAGATCAAGGCACAAACATTCAGTACTTC
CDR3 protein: CASSQDQGTNIQYF

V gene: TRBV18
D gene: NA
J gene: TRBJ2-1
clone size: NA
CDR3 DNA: TGTGCCAGCTCACCCCCGGGCTCCTTCTCCTACAATGAGCAGTTCTTC
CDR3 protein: CASSPPGSFSYNEQFF

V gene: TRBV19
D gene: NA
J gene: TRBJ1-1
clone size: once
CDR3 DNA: TGTGCCAGTAGAGAAAGAGGCATGAACACTGAAGCTTTCTTT
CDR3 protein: CASRERGMNTEAFF

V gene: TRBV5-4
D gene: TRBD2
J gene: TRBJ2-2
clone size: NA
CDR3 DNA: TGTGCCAGCAGATCACTAGCGGGAGGGCCGGTCGGGGAGCTGTTTTTT
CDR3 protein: CASRSLAGGPVGELFF

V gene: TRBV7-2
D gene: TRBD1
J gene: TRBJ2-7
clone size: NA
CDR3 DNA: TGTGCCAGCAGCTCTTCGGGGCAGGGGGCATCCTACGAGCAGTACTTC
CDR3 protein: CASSSSGQGASYEQYF

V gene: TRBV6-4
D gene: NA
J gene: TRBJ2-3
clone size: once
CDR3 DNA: TGTGCCAGCAGGGAGGTGGGATCGGATACGCAGTATTTT
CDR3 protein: CASREVGSDTQYF

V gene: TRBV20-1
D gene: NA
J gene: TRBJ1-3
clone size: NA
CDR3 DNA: TGCAGTGCTAGAGGGAGGGACACCATATATTTT
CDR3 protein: CSARGRDTIYF

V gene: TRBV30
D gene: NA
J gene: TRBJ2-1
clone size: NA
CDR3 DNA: TGTGCCTGGAGGGCAAAAGGCGGCAGGGGATCCTACAATGAGCAGTTCTTC
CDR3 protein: CAWRAKGGRGSYNEQFF

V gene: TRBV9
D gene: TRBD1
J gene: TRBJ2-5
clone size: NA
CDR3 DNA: TGTGCCAGCAGCGTGAGCACAGGGGGCGTTGAGACCCAGTACTTC
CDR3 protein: CASSVSTGGVETQYF